Detailed here is one TCR beta chain. It lacks a known antigen. Base qualities are not at hand, and no much larger clone is one base apart. These data belong to a study of early stage breast cancer tumors (dated by TCRdb to the late 2010s). Some background on the complete study: Of the roughly 15 invasive breast tumors, about a dozen were found to be estrogen receptor-positive, progesterone receptor-positive and HER2-negative. About 65% of the 12 ER+/PR+/HER2- tumors were invasive ductal carcinomas, while the other four were invasive lobular carcinomas. On average, each sample got around 10-fold read coverage. The samples as a whole yielded a few million detected templates, corresponding to 1,100,000 or so unique clonotypes.

The paper as a whole reports these results and caveats: Roughly 2.5-fold higher T cell density and higher clonality were observed in tumors than in adjacent normal breast tissue. The small cohort size prevented analysis by tumor subtype. Chain pairing and functional markers such as CD4, CD8 and FOXP3 were not captured by bulk genomic DNA sequencing of unsorted cells. Greater similarity was observed between blood and normal breast repertoires than between blood and tumor repertoires, and tumor was distinguished from normal in most of the 16 patients when each tissue was compared with blood. Enriched TCRB sequences shared across patients were found to be mostly commonly generated sequences that were unlikely to play an important role in the tumor microenvironment.

The study profiled bulk TCR beta-chain repertoires in matched peripheral blood, tumor and adjacent normal breast tissue taken from more than 15 patients with early-stage breast cancer. Before surgery, whole blood (about 4.5-11 mL) was collected into EDTA tubes and processed within 2 hours. Ficoll-Paque centrifugation in SepMate-50 tubes was used to isolate peripheral blood mononuclear cells. PBMCs were cryopreserved in around 90% FBS with roughly 10% DMSO in aliquots of roughly 1.8 to 4 million cells and stored in liquid nitrogen. The Qiagen AllPrep DNA/RNA Mini kit was used for genomic DNA extraction. For CDR1 and CDR2, the germline V gene lists KGHSH and LQKENI. Measured from the cysteine to the phenylalanine, the CDR3 is 16 residues long. Only CDR3 DNA is held: 48 bases, read in frame from base 1. V is clipped by 3 bases and J by 4 bases, and the sequence between their germline boundaries is 18 bases long.

Each sample was amplified as two independent genomic DNA replicates: around 0.5 ug for blood and approximately 1.6 ug for tumor or normal breast. TCRB sequencing of genomic DNA was carried out with the ImmunoSeq Intro kit according to the manufacturer's instructions. Multiplex PCR ran about 31 cycles with proprietary primers and spike-in control sequences for absolute quantification. Single-end 150-bp reads were used to sequence an 87-bp fragment covering the CDR3 and the flanking V and J genes. Seven samples, with two replicates for each sample, were multiplexed per lane of an Illumina MiSeq using version 3.0 chemistry. Regarding the original processing steps: The vendor's proprietary pipeline processed the raw data and merged both replicates into a single result for each sample. Productive rearrangements sharing the V-gene family, CDR3 amino acid sequence and J-gene segment were defined as clonotypes. Clonality was computed as 1 minus the normalized Shannon entropy (Pielou evenness) of TCRB abundances. T cell density was estimated as total templates divided by the number of input cells, with the number of input cells inferred from the DNA input amount. Total repertoire diversity and clonality were estimated with Recon using default parameters. Clonotypes with over 0.1% abundance in tumor and at least 32-fold higher abundance in tumor than in normal breast were defined as tumor-enriched. Drawn from immuneACCESS, this table holds only the in-frame rearrangements with V and J called that TCRdb kept. Clones are partly lost; checked studies trace under half to an unresolved V gene and leave the rest unexplained. V, J and clone size are taken as reported in that table, and D and trimming were inferred from the DNA itself. The sample table records some 70,000 clones; 65% to 85% of these occur just once. The ten largest clonotypes hold about 3.6% of the sample.

This chain is built from TRBV18 and TRBJ1-2, and TRBD1 may be the D gene, going by 5 matching bases. The source of this sequence is a person aged 60 to 70 with breast cancer. Sequencing input: blood. The CDR3 amino acid sequence is: CASSPTGGDLSYGYTF. The sequenced DNA: TGTGCCAGCTCACCTACCGGGGGGGACCTATCCTATGGCTACACCTTC.